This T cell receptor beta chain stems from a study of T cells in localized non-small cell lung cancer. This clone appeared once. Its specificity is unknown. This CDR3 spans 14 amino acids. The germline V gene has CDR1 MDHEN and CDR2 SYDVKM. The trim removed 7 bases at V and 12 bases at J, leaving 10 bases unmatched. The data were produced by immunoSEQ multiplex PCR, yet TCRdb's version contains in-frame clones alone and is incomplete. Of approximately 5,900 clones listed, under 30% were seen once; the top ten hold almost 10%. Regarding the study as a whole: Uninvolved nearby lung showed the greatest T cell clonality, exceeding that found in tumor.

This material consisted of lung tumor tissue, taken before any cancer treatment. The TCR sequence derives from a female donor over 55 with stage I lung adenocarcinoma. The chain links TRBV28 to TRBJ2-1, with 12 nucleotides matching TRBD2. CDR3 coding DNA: TGTGCCAGCACCCCGGGGACTAGCGGGTCTGGGCAGTTCTTC. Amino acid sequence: CASTPGTSGSGQFF.